Listed here are 32 T cell receptor beta chains from one sample, sequenced in a study of T cell clonality in common variable immunodeficiency. Antigens of these TCRs are unknown. Generated by immunoSEQ multiplex PCR, the TCRdb table keeps only in-frame clones and is missing some. The sample was found to contain 25,000 to 30,000 clones, and every one recurs. Broader study findings: Common variable immunodeficiency TCR beta sequences reportedly had fewer deletions and N-nucleotide insertions.

Sequenced: peripheral blood mononuclear cells. The receptors come from a human donor with common variable immunodeficiency.

This clone was recorded a few times. The read terminates 3 residues before the CDR3 end, so the remaining end is supplied by the germline J gene. The chain links TRBV7-2 to TRBJ1-3; 7 nucleotides agree with TRBD1. This CDR3 is built from 13 residues. V shed 5 bases, J shed 5 bases, and the junction held 3 bases outside the gene matches. Germline CDR1 is SGHTA and CDR2 is FQGNSA. CDR3 in amino acids: CASSPGQRNTIYF. CDR3 DNA, as far as it was read: TGTGCCAGCAGCCCGGGACAGAGAAACACC.

This clone was seen ten or more times. The read terminates 3 residues ahead of where the CDR3 ends, so the germline J gene completes it. The chain couples TRBV20-1 to TRBJ2-7; 7 nucleotides line up with TRBD1. Losses at the gene ends were 8 bases for V and 4 bases for J; bases not matched to a gene: 11. The CDR3 totals 13 residues. Per the germline V gene, CDR1 is DFQATT and CDR2 is SNEGSKA (reference sequence). CDR3 sequence: CSLYSRDSYEQYF. Partial CDR3 DNA: TGCAGTCTTTACTCCCGGGACAGTTACGAG.

A few counts support this clone. Read coverage stops 3 residues before the CDR3 terminus; the germline J gene supplies the remainder. The V gene is TRBV2, the J gene TRBJ1-1; D remains ambiguous. The germline V gene has CDR1 SNHLY and CDR2 FYNNEI. The CDR3 contains 18 residues. V was clipped by 3 bases and J by 0 bases, with 20 bases between them. CDR3 bases read: TGTGCCAGCAGTGACGCAGCCGGCGGGTTCGACATGAACACTGAA. Its protein is CASSDAAGGFDMNTE. The CDR3 as a whole reads CASSDAAGGFDMNTEAFF.

This clone was picked up a small number of times. The read halts 3 residues ahead of the CDR3 end, with the missing end drawn from the germline J gene. In the same sample, other DNA sequences code for this CDR3. V and J are TRBV7-9 and TRBJ2-7; 7 bases agree with TRBD1. Germline assignment: CDR1 SEHNR and CDR2 FQNEAQ (reference sequence). Trimming cost V 5 bases and J 3 bases; bases outside gene matches: 4. The CDR3 contains 13 residues. CDR3 sequence: CASSLGQDYEQYF. The CDR3 bases that were read are TGTGCCAGCAGCCTTGGACAGGACTACGAG.

This clone was seen repeatedly, ten times or more. The CDR3 end falls 3 residues outside the read, so it is completed with the germline J gene. V gene TRBV7-6 combines with J gene TRBJ2-1; 8 positions match TRBD1. Germline CDR1 and CDR2: SGHVS and FNYEAQ. Trimming took 5 bases from V and 7 from J; bases not matched to a gene: 7. This CDR3 region has 14 residues. The CDR3 sequence is CASSRTGMRNEQFF. CDR3 DNA (partial): TGTGCCAGCAGCCGGACAGGGATGAGGAATGAG.

This clone occurred many times. CDR3 in amino acids: CASSIRHLETQYF. CDR3 bases read: TGTGCCAGTAGTATACGACACCTGGAGACC. This chain connects TRBV19 to TRBJ2-5; D remains unclear. The observed sequence ends 3 residues before the CDR3 terminus, with the missing tail filled in from the germline J gene. CDR1 is LNHDA, CDR2 SQIVND, per germline (reference sequence). CDR3 length: 13 amino acids. Between the trimmed V and J ends, which lost 2 bases and 5 bases, there was a span of 9 bases.

This clone has a count of ten or more. The sequenced fragment ends 3 residues before the CDR3 boundary, so the rest is inferred from the germline J gene. The gene calls are TRBV20-1 and TRBJ2-1; 8 bases match TRBD2. This CDR3 is built from 15 residues. The J segment lost 9 bases and the V segment lost 1 base, leaving 11 bases of the junction unmatched. The germline gives CDR1 DFQATT, CDR2 SNEGSKA (reference sequence). The DNA read from the CDR3 is TGCAGTGCTAGAGGTGAGAGCGGGGGCCCTGGTGAG. Translation gives CSARGESGGPGE. The entire CDR3 reads CSARGESGGPGEQFF.

A remark on this clone: Read sequence stops 3 residues before the CDR3 end, and the germline J gene provides the missing end. The V and J genes are TRBV5-1 and TRBJ1-6, with 8 nucleotides matching TRBD1. The CDR3 runs to 16 residues. From germline, CDR1 is SGHRS and CDR2 YFSETQ. After removal of 4 bases from V and 9 bases from J, the junction contained 12 bases not matched to a gene. CDR3 loop: CASSPQAGQGRSPLHF. The DNA read from the CDR3 is TGCGCCAGCAGCCCCCAAGCCGGACAGGGTCGTTCACCC.

This clone was counted between two and nine times. The CDR3 end lies 3 residues beyond the end of the read and is filled in from the germline J gene. This CDR3 is also generated by other DNA sequences in the sample. This sequence joins TRBV7-3 and TRBJ2-1; 8 positions agree with TRBD2. V dropped 5 bases and J dropped 8; count of bases not matched to a gene: 8. Germline assignment: CDR1 SGHTA and CDR2 FQGTGA. The CDR3 contains 14 residues. CDR3 region: CASSPGAGGYEQFF. CDR3 DNA, as far as it was read: TGTGCCAGCAGCCCTGGGGCGGGGGGCTATGAG.

Remarks on this clone: The CDR3 is cut off 3 residues early in the read; its end comes from the germline J gene. V and J are TRBV7-3 and TRBJ2-1; D is possibly TRBD2 (7 bases). The CDR3 totals 15 residues. Trimming shortened V by 4 bases and J by 2 bases, and 12 bases separated the two germline ends. Germline CDR1 and CDR2: SGHTA and FQGTGA. The part of the CDR3 DNA that was read is TGTGCCAGCAGCTCCGAAGGGGGGGCCTACAATGAG. Translation gives CASSSEGGAYNE. The whole CDR3 protein is CASSSEGGAYNEQFF. The whole variable domain, remainder taken from reference TRBV7-3 and TRBJ2-1, is GAGVSQTPSNKVTEKGKYVELRCDPISGHTALYWYRQSLGQGPEFLIYFQGTGAADDSGLPNDRFFAVRPEGSVSTLKIQRTERGDSAVYLCASSSEGGAYNEQFFGPGTRLTVL.

In the case of this clone: The CDR3 goes on 3 residues after the read ends, and that part is filled in from the germline J gene. The chain recombines TRBV5-1 with TRBJ1-5; no clear D. Germline V gene sequence: CDR1 SGHRS, CDR2 YFSETQ. Trimming left V 1 base short and J 1 base short, with 12 bases between. The CDR3 covers 16 residues. The CDR3 DNA, read in part, is TGCGCCAGCAGCTTGCTCAGACACCCAAGCAATCAGCCC. Residues: CASSLLRHPSNQP. From start to end, the CDR3 is CASSLLRHPSNQPQHF.

This clone has a count of ten or more. CDR3 loop: CSARFWLGGVLAEAFF. The sequenced CDR3 bases are TGCAGTGCTAGATTCTGGCTCGGAGGGGTTTTGGCTGAA. The chain has TRBV20-1 and TRBJ1-1, with a tentative D call TRBD1 (5 bases). The CDR3 extends 3 residues past the end of the read, so its final part is completed from the germline J gene. The CDR3 has 16 amino acids. V lost 2 bases, J lost 6 bases, and 22 bases lay in between. Germline CDR1 and CDR2: DFQATT and SNEGSKA (reference sequence).

Notes on this clone: The CDR3 end lies 3 residues beyond the end of the read and is filled in from the germline J gene. The chain combines TRBV2 with TRBJ1-1; TRBD1 agrees at 8 bases. The ends lost 4 bases at V and 0 bases at J; junction bases unmatched: 7. Germline V gene sequence: CDR1 SNHLY, CDR2 FYNNEI. The CDR3 covers 16 residues. The sequenced part of the CDR3 DNA is TGTGCCAGCAGTGTAAAGGACAGGGATATGAACACTGAA. This gives the protein CASSVKDRDMNTE. The full CDR3 is CASSVKDRDMNTEAFF.

This clone was recorded many times. The read ends 3 residues early relative to the CDR3; the germline J gene fills the gap. V usage is TRBV5-1 and J usage is TRBJ2-2; 10 bases are shared with TRBD1. Trimming removed 3 bases from V and 4 bases from J; junction bases left unmatched: 0. Germline CDR1 is SGHRS and CDR2 is YFSETQ. This CDR3 region has 14 residues. CDR3 bases read: TGCGCCAGCAGCTGGACAGGGGGCACCGGGGAG. This codes for CASSWTGGTGE. The whole CDR3 protein is CASSWTGGTGELFF. The whole variable domain, remainder taken from reference TRBV5-1 and TRBJ2-2, is KAGVTQTPRYLIKTRGQQVTLSCSPISGHRSVSWYQQTPGQGLQFLFEYFSETQRNKGNFPGRFSGRQFSNSRSEMNVSTLELGDSALYLCASSWTGGTGELFFGEGSRLTVL.

The sample holds a few counts of this clone. The observed sequence ends 3 residues before the CDR3 terminus, with the missing tail filled in from the germline J gene. This chain connects TRBV19 to TRBJ2-1, with a weak D call TRBD2 (7 bases). Trimming stripped 7 bases from V and 2 bases from J, with 18 bases between. CDR1 LNHDA and CDR2 SQIVND come from the germline V gene (reference sequence). CDR3 size: 16 residues. The sequenced CDR3 bases are TGTGCCAGTAACGACCGGGGGGCCGGGACCTACAATGAG. It codes for CASNDRGAGTYNE. The full CDR3 reads CASNDRGAGTYNEQFF.

This clone has more than one count but fewer than ten. The DNA ends 3 residues before the CDR3 does, and the rest of the CDR3 is filled in from the germline J gene. The J gene is TRBJ2-7, the V gene TRBV13; possibly TRBD2 for D (6 bases). The V end lost 2 bases, the J end lost 4 bases, and 18 bases lay between the germline ends. In germline, CDR1 is PRHDT, CDR2 FYEKMQ (reference sequence). The CDR3 is 16 amino acids. The sequenced CDR3 bases are TGTGCCAGCAGCTTAAGGGCCGGGGGTGGAAAGTACGAG. This sequence encodes CASSLRAGGGKYE. The whole CDR3 protein reads CASSLRAGGGKYEQYF. The whole variable domain, remainder taken from reference TRBV13 and TRBJ2-7, is AAGVIQSPRHLIKEKRETATLKCYPIPRHDTVYWYQQGPGQDPQFLISFYEKMQSDKGSIPDRFSAQQFSDYHSELNMSSLELGDSALYFCASSLRAGGGKYEQYFGPGTRLTVT.

This clone was observed a few times. The read ends 3 residues before the CDR3 terminus; that terminus is restored from the germline J gene. The rearrangement joins TRBV7-2 to TRBJ1-6, with 9 bases lining up with TRBD1. After removal of 5 bases from V and 10 bases from J, the junction contained 6 bases not matched to a gene. The germline CDR1 and CDR2 sequences are SGHTA and FQGNSA. The CDR3 is 14 residues long. The CDR3 sequence: CASSRGQGYSPLHF. Partial CDR3 DNA: TGTGCCAGCAGCCGAGGACAGGGGTACTCACCC.

This clone appeared many times. The read ends 3 residues shy of where the CDR3 ends; the end is completed using the germline J gene. V gene TRBV18 combines with J gene TRBJ2-6, with TRBD1 as a possible D gene (6 bases). This CDR3 is built from 20 residues. Germline values: CDR1 KGHSH, CDR2 LQKENI. Trimming took off 3 bases at V and 0 bases at J, with 21 bases between the two ends. CDR3 amino acids: CASSPVFLATGNSGANVLTF. The CDR3 DNA, read in part, is TGTGCCAGCTCACCGGTTTTCCTAGCTACAGGGAACTCTGGGGCCAACGTC.

This clone was found many times. The read ends 3 residues shy of where the CDR3 ends; the end is completed using the germline J gene. V and J are TRBV30 and TRBJ2-4; D gene uncertain. V was trimmed by 5 bases and J by 4 bases, leaving 9 bases between them. The CDR3 has 12 amino acids. Germline CDR1 is GTSNPN and CDR2 is SVGIG (reference sequence). CDR3 bases read: TGTGCCTGGTCTAGAGGTAAAAACATT. This encodes CAWSRGKNI. The entire CDR3 protein reads CAWSRGKNIQYF.

The CDR3 here is CASSLGGPTEGGGYTF. The DNA read from the CDR3 is TGTGCCAGCAGCCTGGGGGGACCTACCGAGGGTGGTGGC. V and J are TRBV7-3 and TRBJ1-2, with D possibly being TRBD1 (5 bases). The read ends 3 residues shy of where the CDR3 ends; the end is completed using the germline J gene. The germline V gene encodes CDR1 SGHTA and CDR2 FQGTGA. The length of the CDR3 is 16 residues. V lost 5 bases, J lost 7 bases, and 23 bases lay in between.

CDR3 amino acids: CATHGGQGAEKLFF. The sequenced CDR3 bases are TGTGCCACCCACGGTGGACAGGGGGCGGAAAAA. J is TRBJ1-4 and V is TRBV18, with TRBD1 matching over 11 bases. The read finishes 3 residues shy of the CDR3 end, and the germline J gene is used to complete it. The CDR3 has 14 amino acids. V was clipped by 10 bases and J by 8 bases; unmatched bases: 9. The germline gives CDR1 KGHSH, CDR2 LQKENI.

This clone was detected many times. With the read ending 3 residues before the CDR3 end, the germline J gene is used to fill in that end. The chain combines TRBV27 with TRBJ2-6; D is unresolved. Trimming left V 5 bases short and J 0 bases short, with 17 bases between. This CDR3 spans 18 amino acids. Germline CDR1 reads MNHEY; CDR2 reads SMNVEV (reference sequence). CDR3 DNA (partial): TGTGCCAGCAGTCCCGCTAGGCCCGATCTCTCTGGGGCCAACGTC. This encodes CASSPARPDLSGANV. The whole CDR3 protein is CASSPARPDLSGANVLTF.

This clone has at least ten counts. A junction boundary mismatches the germline segment, possibly from a read error. The read stops 3 residues short of the end of the CDR3; the missing end is completed from the germline J gene. V usage is TRBV4-2 and J usage is TRBJ2-7; D may be TRBD2 (6 bases). The CDR3 runs to 15 residues. Germline V gene sequence: CDR1 LGHNA, CDR2 YNFKEQ. CDR3 protein: CASSQDWGEYYEQYF. Partial CDR3 DNA: TGCGCCAGCAGCCAAGATTGGGGGGAGTACTACGAG.

By share of the sample, this clone is medium-sized. Sequencing ends 3 residues short of the CDR3 end; the germline J gene provides the rest. J is TRBJ1-6 and V is TRBV7-3; 7 bases map to TRBD1. CDR3 length: 13 residues. Per germline, CDR1 SGHTA and CDR2 FQGTGA. CDR3 bases read: TGTGCCAGCAGCTTAAGACAGGGCCGTACC. Amino acid sequence: CASSLRQGRT. In full, the CDR3 is CASSLRQGRTLHF.

This clone turned up a few times. The read is 3 residues too short to cover the CDR3 end, so that end is filled in from the germline J gene. This chain links TRBV18 with TRBJ1-3; tentatively, D is TRBD1 (6 bases). The CDR3 sequence is 16 residues long. V was shortened by 6 bases and J by 0 bases, with 15 bases between the two germline ends. CDR1 KGHSH and CDR2 LQKENI come from the germline V gene. The CDR3 bases that were read are TGTGCCAGCTCGCCAACAGGGAAGGGCTCTGGAAACACC. Its translation is CASSPTGKGSGNT. The entire CDR3 reads CASSPTGKGSGNTIYF.

The table lists this clone with a few counts. The CDR3 end lies 3 residues beyond the end of the read and is filled in from the germline J gene. The gene calls are TRBV20-1 and TRBJ2-1; 11 bases agree with TRBD2. The CDR3 is 14 residues long. With V trimmed by 3 bases and J by 9 bases, 7 bases remained unmatched. Per germline, CDR1 DFQATT and CDR2 SNEGSKA (reference sequence). The CDR3: CSASSGGGKGEQFF. The CDR3 bases that were read are TGCAGTGCTAGTAGCGGGGGGGGCAAGGGTGAG.

The table lists this clone with many counts. The read falls 3 residues short of the CDR3 end, and the missing part is taken from the germline J gene. V gene TRBV7-9 combines with J gene TRBJ1-6, with 9 bases lining up with TRBD1. This CDR3 contains 14 residues. Germline V gene sequence: CDR1 SEHNR, CDR2 FQNEAQ (reference sequence). V lost 4 bases to trimming and J lost 10 bases; unmatched junction nucleotides: 5. The CDR3 sequence: CASSYETGGSPLHF. The part of the CDR3 DNA that was read is TGTGCCAGCAGCTACGAGACAGGGGGATCACCC.

Details on this clone: Read sequence stops 3 residues before the CDR3 end, and the germline J gene provides the missing end. The chain joins TRBV7-9 to TRBJ2-5, with TRBD1 identical over 7 bases. The germline CDR1 and CDR2 sequences are SEHNR and FQNEAQ (reference sequence). CDR3 length equals 14 residues. Trimming cost V 5 bases and J 2 bases; bases outside gene matches: 5. CDR3 region: CASSQGGWQETQYF. The sequenced CDR3 bases are TGTGCCAGCAGCCAAGGGGGCTGGCAAGAGACC.

Of note for this clone: The CDR3 goes on 3 residues after the read ends, and that part is filled in from the germline J gene. The chain recombines TRBV19 with TRBJ2-7, with D perhaps matching TRBD2 (5 bases). Deletions cut 4 bases from V and 0 bases from J, with 13 bases between. CDR3 size: 15 residues. The germline gives CDR1 LNHDA, CDR2 SQIVND (reference sequence). CDR3 sequence reads: CASSKVTTTSYEQYF. The CDR3 DNA, read in part, is TGTGCCAGTAGTAAGGTGACTACGACCTCCTACGAG. The full variable domain, rest sourced from reference TRBV19 and TRBJ2-7, is DGGITQSPKYLFRKEGQNVTLSCEQNLNHDAMYWYRQDPGQGLRLIYYSQIVNDFQKGDIAEGYSVSREKKESFPLTVTSAQKNPTAFYLCASSKVTTTSYEQYFGPGTRLTVT.

This clone was seen a handful of times. The read terminates 3 residues ahead of where the CDR3 ends, so the germline J gene completes it. The chain is built from TRBV7-9 and TRBJ1-2; a weak D match, TRBD1 (5 bases). The CDR3 is 12 residues long. The germline V and J ends were trimmed by 7 bases and 2 bases, with 8 bases remaining between them. Germline V gene sequence: CDR1 SEHNR, CDR2 FQNEAQ (reference sequence). The CDR3 is CASTGGNYGYTF. Incomplete CDR3 DNA: TGTGCCAGCACCGGGGGGAACTATGGC.

About this clone itself: The read ends 3 residues shy of where the CDR3 ends; the end is completed using the germline J gene. The chain links TRBV30 to TRBJ1-2; no definite D call. CDR3 length equals 13 residues. Germline CDR1 is GTSNPN and CDR2 is SVGIG (reference sequence). Trimming cost V 4 bases and J 2 bases, with 11 bases left between them. The sequenced CDR3 bases are TGTGCCTGGAAGGTTCAGGTCAACTATGGC. Translation: CAWKVQVNYG. The whole CDR3 protein is CAWKVQVNYGYTF.

This clone has more than one count but fewer than ten. The sequence runs out 3 residues before the end of the CDR3; the remainder is reconstructed from the germline J gene. The genes are TRBV5-1 and TRBJ1-6; D perhaps matches TRBD1 (5 bases). The V end lost 0 bases, the J end lost 8 bases, and 15 bases lay between the germline ends. Germline lookup yields CDR1 SGHRS and CDR2 YFSETQ. The CDR3 loop spans 16 amino acids. Partial CDR3 DNA: TGCGCCAGCAGCTTGGGATGGGGGACTGTCGATTCACCC. It is translated as CASSLGWGTVDSP. The full CDR3 sequence reads CASSLGWGTVDSPLHF. Full variable domain (remainder filled in from reference TRBV5-1 and TRBJ1-6): KAGVTQTPRYLIKTRGQQVTLSCSPISGHRSVSWYQQTPGQGLQFLFEYFSETQRNKGNFPGRFSGRQFSNSRSEMNVSTLELGDSALYLCASSLGWGTVDSPLHFGNGTRLTVT.